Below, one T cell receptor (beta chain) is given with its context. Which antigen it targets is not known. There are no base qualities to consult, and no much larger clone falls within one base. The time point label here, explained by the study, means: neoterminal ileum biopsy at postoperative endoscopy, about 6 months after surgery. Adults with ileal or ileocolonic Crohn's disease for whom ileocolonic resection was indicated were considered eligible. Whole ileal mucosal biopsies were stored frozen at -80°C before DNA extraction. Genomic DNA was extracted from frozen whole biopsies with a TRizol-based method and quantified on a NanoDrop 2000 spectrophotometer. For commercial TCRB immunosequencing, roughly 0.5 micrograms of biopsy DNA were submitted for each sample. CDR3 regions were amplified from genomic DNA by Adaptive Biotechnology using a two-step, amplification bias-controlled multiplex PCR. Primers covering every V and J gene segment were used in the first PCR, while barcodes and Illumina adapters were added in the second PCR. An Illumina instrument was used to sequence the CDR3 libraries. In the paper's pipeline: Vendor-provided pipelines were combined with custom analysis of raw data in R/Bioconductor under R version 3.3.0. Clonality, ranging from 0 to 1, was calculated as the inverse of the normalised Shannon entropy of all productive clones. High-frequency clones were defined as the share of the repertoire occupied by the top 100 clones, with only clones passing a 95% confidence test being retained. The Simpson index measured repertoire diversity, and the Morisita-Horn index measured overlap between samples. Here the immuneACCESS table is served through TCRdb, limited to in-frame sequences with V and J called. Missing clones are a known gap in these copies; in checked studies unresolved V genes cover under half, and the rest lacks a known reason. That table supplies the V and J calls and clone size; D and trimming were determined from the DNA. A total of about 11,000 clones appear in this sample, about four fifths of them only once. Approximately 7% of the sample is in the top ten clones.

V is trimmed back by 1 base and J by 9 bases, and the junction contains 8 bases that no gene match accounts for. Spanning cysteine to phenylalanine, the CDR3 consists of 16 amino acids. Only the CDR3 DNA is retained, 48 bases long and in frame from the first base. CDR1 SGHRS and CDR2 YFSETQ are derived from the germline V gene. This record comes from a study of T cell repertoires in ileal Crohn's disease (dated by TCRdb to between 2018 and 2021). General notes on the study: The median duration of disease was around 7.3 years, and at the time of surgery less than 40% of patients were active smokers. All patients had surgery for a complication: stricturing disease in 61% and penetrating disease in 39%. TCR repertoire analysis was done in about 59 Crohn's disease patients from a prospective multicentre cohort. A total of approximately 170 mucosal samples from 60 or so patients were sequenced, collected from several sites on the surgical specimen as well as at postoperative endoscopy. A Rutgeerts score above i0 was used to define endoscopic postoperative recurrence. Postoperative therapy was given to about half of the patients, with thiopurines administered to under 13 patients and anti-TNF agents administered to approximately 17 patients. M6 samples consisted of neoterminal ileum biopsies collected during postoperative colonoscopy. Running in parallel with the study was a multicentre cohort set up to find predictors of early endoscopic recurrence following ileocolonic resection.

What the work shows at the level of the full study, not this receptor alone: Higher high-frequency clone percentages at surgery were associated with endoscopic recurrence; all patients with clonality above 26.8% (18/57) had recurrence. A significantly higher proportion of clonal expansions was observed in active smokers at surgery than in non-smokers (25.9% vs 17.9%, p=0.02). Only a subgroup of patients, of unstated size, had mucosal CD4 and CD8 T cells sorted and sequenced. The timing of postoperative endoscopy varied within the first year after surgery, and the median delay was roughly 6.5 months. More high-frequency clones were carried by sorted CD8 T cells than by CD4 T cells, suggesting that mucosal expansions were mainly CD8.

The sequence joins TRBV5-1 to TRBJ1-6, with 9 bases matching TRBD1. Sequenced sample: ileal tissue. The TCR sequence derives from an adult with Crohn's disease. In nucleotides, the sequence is TGCGCCAGCAGCTTGCTGGGACAGGGAGGAGGTTCACCCCTCCACTTT. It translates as CASSLLGQGGGSPLHF.